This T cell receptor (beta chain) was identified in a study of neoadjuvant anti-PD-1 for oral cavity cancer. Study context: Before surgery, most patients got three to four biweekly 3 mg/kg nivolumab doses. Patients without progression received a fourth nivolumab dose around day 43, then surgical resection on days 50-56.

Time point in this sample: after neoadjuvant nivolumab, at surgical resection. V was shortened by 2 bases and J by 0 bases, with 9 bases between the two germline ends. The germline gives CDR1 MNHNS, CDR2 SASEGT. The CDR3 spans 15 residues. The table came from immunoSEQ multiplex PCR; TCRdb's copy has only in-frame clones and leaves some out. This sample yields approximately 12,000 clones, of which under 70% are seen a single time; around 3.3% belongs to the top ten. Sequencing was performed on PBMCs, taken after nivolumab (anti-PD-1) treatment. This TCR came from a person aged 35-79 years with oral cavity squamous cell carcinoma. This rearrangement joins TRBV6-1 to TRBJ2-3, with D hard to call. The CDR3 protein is CASSELTTSTDTQYF. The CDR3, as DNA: TGTGCCAGCAGTGAATTAACAACTAGCACAGATACGCAGTATTTT.